The sequence of this T cell receptor (beta chain) was determined in a study of T cells in Graves' hyperthyroidism and ophthalmopathy. RNA transcripts were the template for amplifying TCR beta CDR3 regions. First-round RT-PCR of the TCR CDR3 relied on the HTBI primer set. MiXCR was run by TCRdb on the multiplex PCR reads, yielding one entry per CDR3 protein. The sample shows 750,000 to 900,000 distinct CDR3 sequences, 38% of them seen only once. This clonotype has just a few counts. The CDR3 extends over 14 amino acids. The V gene lost 6 bases and the J gene lost 2 bases, with 15 bases spanning the gap. Germline-derived CDR1 and CDR2 are SQVTM and ANQGSEA. The hyperthyroidism patients had all been newly diagnosed, and their disease duration was under 2 months. Their ages ranged from 18 to 65 years. Diagnosing involved the use of clinical symptoms, serum thyroxine and TRAb, thyroid ultrasound and orbital computed tomography.

The source of this sequence is a man between 18 and 29 years old with Graves' hyperthyroidism. The chain recombines TRBV29-1 with TRBJ2-3, with a possible D match to TRBD2 (6 bases). The sample taken for sequencing was blood. The CDR3 is CSVELAQHTDTQYF. The CDR3 DNA reads TGCAGCGTCGAACTAGCCCAACACACAGATACGCAGTATTTT.